Presented here are 22 T cell receptor beta chains from one specimen sequenced in a study of T cells after yellow fever vaccination. TCRdb recomputed calls from the 5' RACE reads with MiXCR, one row per CDR3 protein. Among around 300,000 distinct CDR3 sequences listed, 4% to 5.5% were seen once. Material: PBMCs, obtained 15 days after the yellow fever booster vaccination. The receptors originated from a man between 18 and 35 years old who received the YFV17D yellow fever vaccine.

This clonotype was detected ten times or more. This rearrangement joins TRBV25-1 to TRBJ1-6, with D possibly being TRBD1 (6 bases). Germline CDR1 and CDR2: MGHDK and SYGVNS. This CDR3 region has 16 residues. Trimming left V 7 bases short and J 8 bases short, with 21 bases between. CDR3 residues: CASTRGGGAPDSPLHF. The CDR3 DNA reads TGTGCCAGCACCCGAGGCGGGGGGGCCCCGGATTCACCCCTCCACTTT.

In this sample, this clonotype turned up many times. The J gene is TRBJ2-5, the V gene TRBV9; the D gene is possibly TRBD2 (6 bases). Deletions cut 0 bases from V and 5 bases from J, with 11 bases between. CDR1 is SGDLS and CDR2 is YYNGEE in the germline V gene. The CDR3 has 14 residues. CDR3 sequence (DNA): TGTGCCAGCAGCGTAGCTGGGACTCAGGAGACCCAGTACTTC. Translated: CASSVAGTQETQYF.

Ten or more counts support this clonotype. The CDR3 nucleotides read TGTGCCAGCAGCCGCCCGGGAGGGGGGAACACCGGGGAGCTGTTTTTT. As protein: CASSRPGGGNTGELFF. The chain recombines TRBV7-2 with TRBJ2-2, with 8 bases identical to TRBD2. The CDR3 spans 16 residues. V shed 5 bases and J 1 base; nucleotides not matched to a gene: 6. Germline V CDR1 and CDR2: SGHTA, FQGNSA.

This clonotype was seen a few times. The chain employs TRBV5-1 and TRBJ1-1, with D hard to call. Between the trimmed V and J ends, which lost 5 bases and 1 base, there was a span of 15 bases. The CDR3 runs to 15 residues. In germline, CDR1 is SGHRS, CDR2 YFSETQ. CDR3 nucleotides: TGCGCCAGCAGACCGACACACGTACAGAACACTGAAGCTTTCTTT. Its translation: CASRPTHVQNTEAFF. Full variable domain (rest looked up from reference TRBV5-1 and TRBJ1-1): KAGVTQTPRYLIKTRGQQVTLSCSPISGHRSVSWYQQTPGQGLQFLFEYFSETQRNKGNFPGRFSGRQFSNSRSEMNVSTLELGDSALYLCASRPTHVQNTEAFFGQGTRLTVV.

In DNA form, the CDR3 reads TGTGCCAGCTCACCCGGACTAGGTAGCTTTAGCGAGCAGTACGTC. Its protein product is CASSPGLGSFSEQYV. The chain uses TRBV18 and TRBJ2-7; 7 bases map to TRBD2. V lost 3 bases, J lost 6 bases, and 11 bases stayed unmatched. This CDR3 comprises 15 residues. Germline CDR1 is KGHSH and CDR2 is LQKENI.

The rearrangement joins TRBV27 to TRBJ1-6; TRBD1 agrees at 9 bases. Trimming took 4 bases from V and 8 from J; bases not matched to a gene: 6. The length of the CDR3 is 15 residues. Looked up from germline, CDR1 is MNHEY and CDR2 is SMNVEV (reference sequence). The CDR3 DNA reads TGTGCCAGCAGTTCCCTAGGGACAGGGTATTCACCCCTCCACTTT. Translation: CASSSLGTGYSPLHF.

This clonotype was counted at least ten times. The chain carries TRBV5-1 and TRBJ2-3; D not resolved. The length of the CDR3 is 14 residues. Looked up from germline, CDR1 is SGHRS and CDR2 is YFSETQ. V was pared by 1 base and J by 2 bases, with 8 bases between. The CDR3 DNA follows: TGCGCCAGCAGCTTGTCAGCGACCACAGATACGCAGTATTTT. This gives the protein CASSLSATTDTQYF.

V and J are TRBV7-3 and TRBJ2-3, with D possibly being TRBD1 (6 bases). Germline CDR1 SGHTA, CDR2 FQGTGA. V shed 3 bases and J shed 3 bases, with 10 bases lying between them. CDR3 length equals 14 residues. CDR3 residues: CASSFSQGTDTQYF. CDR3 coding DNA: TGTGCCAGCAGCTTTAGTCAGGGGACAGATACGCAGTATTTT.

This sequence joins TRBV20-1 and TRBJ2-5; D may correspond to TRBD1 or TRBD2 (5 bases each). V was clipped by 5 bases and J by 3 bases, with 19 bases between them. Germline V gene sequence: CDR1 DFQATT, CDR2 SNEGSKA (reference sequence). The CDR3 sequence is 15 residues long. CDR3 coding DNA: TGCAGTGCTGGGGAGTCGACAGTCATAAAAGAGACCCAGTACTTC. Its translation is CSAGESTVIKETQYF.

V usage is TRBV4-3 and J usage is TRBJ1-6; a weak D match, TRBD1 (6 bases). The CDR3 runs to 16 residues. The V gene's germline CDR1 is LGHNA and CDR2 YSLEER. V lost 0 bases, J lost 9 bases, and 15 bases lay in between. The CDR3 loop is CASSQDSGRGTSPLHF. The CDR3 nucleotides read TGCGCCAGCAGCCAAGATTCTGGCAGGGGAACTTCACCCCTCCACTTT.

At least ten counts were recorded for this clonotype. J is TRBJ2-3 and V is TRBV7-8; 10 bases map to TRBD2. Germline V gene data show CDR1 as SGHVS and CDR2 as FQNEAQ. This CDR3 comprises 15 residues. With V trimmed by 5 bases and J by 9 bases, 11 bases remained unmatched. The CDR3 DNA is TGTGCCAGCAGCCATCAGCGGGGGGGGAGGGAGACGCAGTATTTT. Translated: CASSHQRGGRETQYF.

This clonotype has a handful of counts. The chain has TRBV9 and TRBJ1-6; 7 nucleotides line up with TRBD1. Germline CDR1 is SGDLS and CDR2 is YYNGEE. Germline trimming cut 3 bases from V and 7 bases from J; bases unmatched to any gene: 10. The CDR3 sequence is 16 residues long. The CDR3 loop is CASSAGGGSGNSPLHF. The CDR3 region has the DNA TGTGCCAGCAGCGCAGGGGGGGGTTCGGGAAATTCACCCCTCCACTTT.

This clonotype was counted ten times or more. The J gene is TRBJ2-4, the V gene TRBV5-1; 8 nucleotides match TRBD1. This CDR3 is built from 13 residues. V shed 0 bases and J 12 bases; nucleotides not matched to a gene: 5. The germline gives CDR1 SGHRS, CDR2 YFSETQ. In DNA, the CDR3 is TGCGCCAGCAGCTTGGCCAGACAGGGGCATCAGTACTTC. Amino acids: CASSLARQGHQYF.

The genes are TRBV4-1 and TRBJ1-4; 7 bases agree with TRBD1. Germline V gene sequence: CDR1 MGHRA, CDR2 YSYEKL. This CDR3 has 15 residues. V trimming: 6 bases; J trimming: 5 bases; junction bases outside the gene matches: 9. The CDR3 reads CASRIQGTGNEKLFF. In DNA form, the CDR3 reads TGCGCCAGCAGGATACAGGGGACCGGGAATGAAAAACTGTTTTTT.

This clonotype was detected only a few times. The V call is TRBV27, the J call TRBJ2-3; 10 nucleotides match TRBD1. Germline V CDR1 and CDR2: MNHEY, SMNVEV (reference sequence). Trimming removed 4 bases from V and 4 bases from J; junction bases left unmatched: 8. The CDR3 sequence is 16 residues long. In DNA form, the CDR3 reads TGTGCCAGCAGTTCATCAACCGGGACAGGGGCAGATACGCAGTATTTT. It encodes CASSSSTGTGADTQYF.

The rearrangement links TRBV7-8 to TRBJ1-5, with D perhaps matching TRBD1 (5 bases). The CDR3 length is 15 residues. Germline CDR1 reads SGHVS; CDR2 reads FQNEAQ. V was trimmed by 2 bases and J by 0 bases, leaving 8 bases between them. CDR3 in amino acids: CASSLYGASNQPQHF. The CDR3 DNA reads as TGTGCCAGCAGCTTATACGGGGCTAGCAATCAGCCCCAGCATTTT.

In this sample, this clonotype turned up many times. The chain uses TRBV11-2 and TRBJ2-7, with 8 bases lining up with TRBD1. Losses at the gene ends were 4 bases for V and 4 bases for J; bases not matched to a gene: 9. The CDR3 length is 15 residues. Germline assignment: CDR1 SGHAT and CDR2 FQNNGV. The CDR3 coding sequence is TGTGCCAGCAGCTCAGGGGGCGCCTTGTTTTACGAGCAGTACTTC. Its translation: CASSSGGALFYEQYF.

This clonotype was found many times. The V and J genes are TRBV9 and TRBJ1-5; D possibly corresponds to TRBD1 (5 bases). This CDR3 spans 14 amino acids. V was clipped by 4 bases and J by 5 bases, with 13 bases between them. The V gene's germline CDR1 is SGDLS and CDR2 YYNGEE. As DNA, the CDR3 is TGTGCCAGCAGCCCGGGACTGGGGCATCAGCCCCAGCATTTT. It codes for CASSPGLGHQPQHF.

J is TRBJ1-4 and V is TRBV20-1; D perhaps matches TRBD1 (6 bases). V was clipped by 3 bases and J by 1 base, with 15 bases between them. Germline assignment: CDR1 DFQATT and CDR2 SNEGSKA (reference sequence). The CDR3 length is 16 residues. The CDR3 protein is CSASLWAGETNEKLFF. CDR3 coding DNA: TGCAGTGCTAGTCTATGGGCAGGGGAAACTAATGAAAAACTGTTTTTT.

A few counts support this clonotype. V usage is TRBV30 and J usage is TRBJ2-7; no definite D call. Germline CDR1 and CDR2: GTSNPN and SVGIG (reference sequence). V gave up 1 base and J gave up 5 bases, with 9 bases separating them. There are 12 residues in the CDR3. The CDR3 sequence: CAWSEAADEQYF. The CDR3, as DNA: TGTGCCTGGAGTGAAGCCGCAGACGAGCAGTACTTC. The full variable domain, its missing parts supplied by reference TRBV30 and TRBJ2-7, is SQTIHQWPATLVQPVGSPLSLECTVEGTSNPNLYWYRQAAGRGLQLLFYSVGIGQISSEVPQNLSASRPQDRQFILSSKKLLLSDSGFYLCAWSEAADEQYFGPGTRLTVT.

V is TRBV20-1 and J is TRBJ2-1; 11 bases map to TRBD2. The CDR3 spans 14 residues. CDR1 and CDR2 from the germline V gene are DFQATT and SNEGSKA (reference sequence). The V segment lost 0 bases and the J segment 8 bases; nucleotides outside the gene matches: 3. CDR3 nucleotides: TGCAGTGCTAGAGATAGCGGGGGGGCAGATGAGCAGTTCTTC. It encodes CSARDSGGADEQFF.

This clonotype occurred many times. The CDR3 region is CASSQEQTYEQYF. CDR3 in DNA: TGCGCCAGCAGCCAAGAACAGACCTACGAGCAGTACTTC. V gene TRBV4-1 combines with J gene TRBJ2-7; D not certain. This CDR3 comprises 13 residues. The ends were cut back, 0 bases at V and 2 bases at J, with 5 bases in the middle. Per the germline V gene, CDR1 is MGHRA and CDR2 is YSYEKL.